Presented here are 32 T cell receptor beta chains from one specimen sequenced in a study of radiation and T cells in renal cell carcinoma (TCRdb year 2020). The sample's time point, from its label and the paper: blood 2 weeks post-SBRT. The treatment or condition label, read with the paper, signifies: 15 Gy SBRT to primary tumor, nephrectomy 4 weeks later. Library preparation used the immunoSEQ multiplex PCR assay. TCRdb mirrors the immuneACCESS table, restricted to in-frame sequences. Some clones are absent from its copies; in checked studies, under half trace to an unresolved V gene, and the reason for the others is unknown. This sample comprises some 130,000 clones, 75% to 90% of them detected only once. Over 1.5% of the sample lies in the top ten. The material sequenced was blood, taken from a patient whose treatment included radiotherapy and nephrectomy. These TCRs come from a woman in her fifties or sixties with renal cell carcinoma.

The CDR3 coding sequence is TGTGCCAGCAGCTTCGACAGCGACTATGGCTACACCTTC. Translated: CASSFDSDYGYTF. The chain recombines TRBV7-2 with TRBJ1-2; D perhaps matches TRBD1 (5 bases). V lost 3 bases to trimming and J lost 3 bases, with 8 bases between them. In germline, CDR1 is SGHTA, CDR2 FQGNSA. The CDR3 is 13 residues long.

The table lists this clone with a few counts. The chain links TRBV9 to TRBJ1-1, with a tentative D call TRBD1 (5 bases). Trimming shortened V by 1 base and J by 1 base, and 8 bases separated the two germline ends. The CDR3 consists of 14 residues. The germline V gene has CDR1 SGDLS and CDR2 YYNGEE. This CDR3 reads CASSVSGGNTEAFF. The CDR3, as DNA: TGTGCCAGCAGCGTAAGTGGGGGGAACACTGAAGCTTTCTTT.

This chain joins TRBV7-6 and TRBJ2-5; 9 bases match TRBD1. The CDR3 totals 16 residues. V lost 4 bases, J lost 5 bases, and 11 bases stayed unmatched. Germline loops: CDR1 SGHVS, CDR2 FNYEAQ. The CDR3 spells CASSSNPGQGGETQYF. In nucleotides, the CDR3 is TGTGCCAGCAGCTCCAATCCGGGACAGGGTGGGGAGACCCAGTACTTC.

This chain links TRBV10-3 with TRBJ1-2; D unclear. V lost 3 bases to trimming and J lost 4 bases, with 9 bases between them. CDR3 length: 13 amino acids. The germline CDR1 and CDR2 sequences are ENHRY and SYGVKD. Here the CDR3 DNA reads TGTGCCATCAGTGAAGGTCGGGCCTATGGCTACACCTTC. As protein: CAISEGRAYGYTF.

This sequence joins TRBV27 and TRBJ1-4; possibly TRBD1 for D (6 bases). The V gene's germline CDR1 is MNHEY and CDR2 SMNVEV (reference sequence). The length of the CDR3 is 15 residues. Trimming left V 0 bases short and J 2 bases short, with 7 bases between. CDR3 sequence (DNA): TGTGCCAGCAGTTTATCCGGACAGACTAATGAAAAACTGTTTTTT. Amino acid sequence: CASSLSGQTNEKLFF.

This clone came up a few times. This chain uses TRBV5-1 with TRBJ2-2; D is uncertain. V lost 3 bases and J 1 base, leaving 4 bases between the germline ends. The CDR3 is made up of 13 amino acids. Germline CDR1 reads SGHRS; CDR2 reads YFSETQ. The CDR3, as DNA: TGCGCCAGCAGCTGGGGGAACACCGGGGAGCTGTTTTTT. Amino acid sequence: CASSWGNTGELFF.

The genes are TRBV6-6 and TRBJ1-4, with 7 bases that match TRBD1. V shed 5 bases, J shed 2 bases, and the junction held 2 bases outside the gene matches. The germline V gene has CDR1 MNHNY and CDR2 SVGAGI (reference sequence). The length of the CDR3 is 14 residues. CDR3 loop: CASSTTGTNEKLFF. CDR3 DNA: TGTGCCAGCAGTACGACAGGGACTAATGAAAAACTGTTTTTT.

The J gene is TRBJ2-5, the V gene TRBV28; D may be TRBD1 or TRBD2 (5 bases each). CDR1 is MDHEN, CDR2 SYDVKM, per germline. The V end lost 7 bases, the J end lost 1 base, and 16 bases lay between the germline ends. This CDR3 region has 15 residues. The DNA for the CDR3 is TGTGCCAGCAAGGCAGGGACCAATTTCCAAGAGACCCAGTACTTC. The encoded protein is CASKAGTNFQETQYF.

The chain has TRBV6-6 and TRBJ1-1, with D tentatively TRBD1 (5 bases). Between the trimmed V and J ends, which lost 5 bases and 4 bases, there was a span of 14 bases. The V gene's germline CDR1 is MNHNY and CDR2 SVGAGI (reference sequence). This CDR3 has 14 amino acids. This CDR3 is CASSPDQGFTEAFF. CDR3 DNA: TGTGCCAGCAGTCCCGATCAGGGTTTCACTGAAGCTTTCTTT.

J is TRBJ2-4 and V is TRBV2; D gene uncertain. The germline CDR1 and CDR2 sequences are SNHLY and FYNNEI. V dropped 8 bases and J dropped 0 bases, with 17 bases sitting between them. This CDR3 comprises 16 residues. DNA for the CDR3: TGTGCCAGCGGGGATGATAGGTACATAGCCAAAAACATTCAGTACTTC. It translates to CASGDDRYIAKNIQYF.

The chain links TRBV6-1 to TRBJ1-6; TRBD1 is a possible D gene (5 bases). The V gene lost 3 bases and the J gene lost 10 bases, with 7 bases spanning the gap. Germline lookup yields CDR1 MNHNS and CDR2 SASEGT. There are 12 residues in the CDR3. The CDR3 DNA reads TGTGCCAGCAGTGATTGGGGCTCACCCCTCCACTTT. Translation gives CASSDWGSPLHF.

As DNA, the CDR3 is TGTGCCAGCAGCTTGGCAGGGGTTATCTCCTACGAGCAGTACTTC. It is translated as CASSLAGVISYEQYF. J is TRBJ2-7 and V is TRBV5-6; D perhaps matches TRBD1 (6 bases). Per germline, CDR1 SGHDT and CDR2 YYEEEE. The CDR3 totals 15 residues. Between the trimmed V and J ends, which lost 0 bases and 0 bases, there was a span of 10 bases.

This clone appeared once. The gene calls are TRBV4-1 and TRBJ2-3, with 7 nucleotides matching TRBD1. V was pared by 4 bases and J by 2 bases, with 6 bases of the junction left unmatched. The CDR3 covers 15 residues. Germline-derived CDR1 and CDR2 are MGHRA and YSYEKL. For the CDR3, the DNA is TGCGCCAGCAGCCCCTGGGACAGTCACACAGATACGCAGTATTTT. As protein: CASSPWDSHTDTQYF.

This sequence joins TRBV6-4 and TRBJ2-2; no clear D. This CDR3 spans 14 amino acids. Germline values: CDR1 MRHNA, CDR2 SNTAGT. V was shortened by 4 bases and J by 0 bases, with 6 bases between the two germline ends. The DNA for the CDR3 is TGTGCCAGCAGTGCATACCCGAACACCGGGGAGCTGTTTTTT. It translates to CASSAYPNTGELFF.

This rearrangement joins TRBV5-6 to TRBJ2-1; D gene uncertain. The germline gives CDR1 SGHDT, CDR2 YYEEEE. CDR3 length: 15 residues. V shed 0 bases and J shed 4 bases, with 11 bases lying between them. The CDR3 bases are TGTGCCAGCAGCTTGGCTGGACCTCCTTACAATGAGCAGTTCTTC. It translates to CASSLAGPPYNEQFF.

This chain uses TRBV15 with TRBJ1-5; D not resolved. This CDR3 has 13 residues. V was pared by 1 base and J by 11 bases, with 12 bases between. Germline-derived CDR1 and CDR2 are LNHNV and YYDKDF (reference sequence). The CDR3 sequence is CATSRGEERSQHF. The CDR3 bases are TGTGCCACCAGCAGAGGGGAGGAGCGGTCCCAGCATTTT.

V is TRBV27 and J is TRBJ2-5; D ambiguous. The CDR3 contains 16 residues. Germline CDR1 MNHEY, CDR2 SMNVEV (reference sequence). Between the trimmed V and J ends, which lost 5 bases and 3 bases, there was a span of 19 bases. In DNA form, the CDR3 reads TGTGCCAGCAGTCCTGGAGCCTTTCCCACTAAAGAGACCCAGTACTTC. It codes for CASSPGAFPTKETQYF.

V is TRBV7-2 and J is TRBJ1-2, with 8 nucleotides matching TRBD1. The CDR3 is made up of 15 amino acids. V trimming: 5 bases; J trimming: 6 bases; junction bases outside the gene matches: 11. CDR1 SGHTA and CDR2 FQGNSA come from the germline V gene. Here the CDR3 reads CASSVSRGRENGYTF. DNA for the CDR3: TGTGCCAGCAGCGTCAGCAGGGGGCGGGAAAATGGCTACACCTTC.

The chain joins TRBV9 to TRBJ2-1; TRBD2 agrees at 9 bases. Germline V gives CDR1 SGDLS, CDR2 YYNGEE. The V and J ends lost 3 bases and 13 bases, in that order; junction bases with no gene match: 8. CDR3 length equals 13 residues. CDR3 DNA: TGTGCCAGCAGCGCAGGCGGGAGGGGGTTACAGTTCTTC. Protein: CASSAGGRGLQFF.

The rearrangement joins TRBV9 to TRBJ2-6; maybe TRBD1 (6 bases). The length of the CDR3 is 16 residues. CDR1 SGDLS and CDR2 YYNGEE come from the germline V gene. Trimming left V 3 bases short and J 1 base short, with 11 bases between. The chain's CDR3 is CASSDYRVSGANVLTF. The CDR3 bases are TGTGCCAGCAGCGATTACAGGGTTTCTGGGGCCAACGTCCTGACTTTC. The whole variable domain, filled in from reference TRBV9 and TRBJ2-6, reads DSGVTQTPKHLITATGQRVTLRCSPRSGDLSVYWYQQSLDQGLQFLIQYYNGEERAKGNILERFSAQQFPDLHSELNLSSLELGDSALYFCASSDYRVSGANVLTFGAGSRLTVL.

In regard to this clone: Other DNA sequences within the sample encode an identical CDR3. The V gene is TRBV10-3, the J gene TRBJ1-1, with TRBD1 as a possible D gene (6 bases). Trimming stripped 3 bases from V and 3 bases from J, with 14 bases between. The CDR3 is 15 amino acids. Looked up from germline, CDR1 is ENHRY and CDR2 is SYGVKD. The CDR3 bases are TGTGCCATCAGTGATTTACAGGGATGGGACACTGAAGCTTTCTTT. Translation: CAISDLQGWDTEAFF.

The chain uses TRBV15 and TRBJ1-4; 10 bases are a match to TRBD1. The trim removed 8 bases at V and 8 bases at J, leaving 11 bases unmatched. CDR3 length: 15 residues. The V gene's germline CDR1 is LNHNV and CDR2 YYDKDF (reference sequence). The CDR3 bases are TGTGCCACCCACCCGGACGGGACAGGGGCCGAAAAACTGTTTTTT. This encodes CATHPDGTGAEKLFF.

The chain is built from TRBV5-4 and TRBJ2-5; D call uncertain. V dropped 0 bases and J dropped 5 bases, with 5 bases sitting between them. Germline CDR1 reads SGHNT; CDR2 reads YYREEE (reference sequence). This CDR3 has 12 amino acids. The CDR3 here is CASSLALETQYF. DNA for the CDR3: TGTGCCAGCAGCTTGGCCCTTGAGACCCAGTACTTC.

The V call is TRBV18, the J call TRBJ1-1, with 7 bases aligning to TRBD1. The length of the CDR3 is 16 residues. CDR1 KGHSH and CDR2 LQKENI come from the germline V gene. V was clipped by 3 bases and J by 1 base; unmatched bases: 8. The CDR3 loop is CASSPFIGTENTEAFF. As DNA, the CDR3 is TGTGCCAGCTCACCTTTTATCGGGACAGAGAACACTGAAGCTTTCTTT.

CDR3 loop: CASSLSSGMNQPQHF. Written as DNA, the CDR3 is TGTGCCAGCAGCTTATCGTCAGGAATGAATCAGCCCCAGCATTTT. The chain combines TRBV7-9 with TRBJ1-5; no firm D call. Germline CDR1 is SEHNR and CDR2 is FQNEAQ (reference sequence). V was shortened by 2 bases and J by 4 bases, with 12 bases between the two germline ends. This CDR3 comprises 15 residues. Using reference TRBV7-9 and TRBJ1-5 for the parts outside the CDR3, the full variable domain is DTGVSQNPRHKITKRGQNVTFRCDPISEHNRLYWYRQTLGQGPEFLTYFQNEAQLEKSRLLSDRFSAERPKGSFSTLEIQRTEQGDSAMYLCASSLSSGMNQPQHFGDGTRLSIL.

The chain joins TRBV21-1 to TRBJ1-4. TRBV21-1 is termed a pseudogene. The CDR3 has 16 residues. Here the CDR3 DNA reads TGTGCCAGCAGCCCACGGACTGTAAGACGGGATGAAAAACTGTTTTTT. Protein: CASSPRTVRRDEKLFF.

The CDR3 region is CASSVKDGTGELFF. As DNA, the CDR3 is TGTGCCAGCAGCGTAAAGGATGGGACCGGGGAGCTGTTTTTT. The chain recombines TRBV9 with TRBJ2-2; no clear D gene. The CDR3 totals 14 residues. Trimming removed 1 base at V and 5 bases at J, with 9 bases between. The germline CDR1 and CDR2 sequences are SGDLS and YYNGEE.

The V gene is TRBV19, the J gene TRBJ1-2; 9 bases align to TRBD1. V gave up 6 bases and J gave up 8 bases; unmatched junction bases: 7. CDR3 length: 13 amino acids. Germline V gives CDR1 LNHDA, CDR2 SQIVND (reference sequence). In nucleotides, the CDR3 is TGTGCCAGTAGGTCAGGACAGGGGACCGGCTACACCTTC. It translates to CASRSGQGTGYTF. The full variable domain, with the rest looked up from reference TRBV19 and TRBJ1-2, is DGGITQSPKYLFRKEGQNVTLSCEQNLNHDAMYWYRQDPGQGLRLIYYSQIVNDFQKGDIAEGYSVSREKKESFPLTVTSAQKNPTAFYLCASRSGQGTGYTFGSGTRLTVV.

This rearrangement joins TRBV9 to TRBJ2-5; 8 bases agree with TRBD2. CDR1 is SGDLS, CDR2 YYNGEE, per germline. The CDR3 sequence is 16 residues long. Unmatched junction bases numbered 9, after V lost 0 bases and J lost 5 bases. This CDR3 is CASSVDVSGGGETQYF. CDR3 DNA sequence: TGTGCCAGCAGCGTAGACGTAAGCGGGGGTGGGGAGACCCAGTACTTC.

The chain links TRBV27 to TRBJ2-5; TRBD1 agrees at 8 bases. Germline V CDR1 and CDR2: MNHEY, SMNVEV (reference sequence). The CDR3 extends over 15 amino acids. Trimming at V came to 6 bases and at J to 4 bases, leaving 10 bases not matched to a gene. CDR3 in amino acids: CASSQGQVRRETQYF. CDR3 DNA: TGTGCCAGCAGCCAGGGACAGGTCAGAAGAGAGACCCAGTACTTC.

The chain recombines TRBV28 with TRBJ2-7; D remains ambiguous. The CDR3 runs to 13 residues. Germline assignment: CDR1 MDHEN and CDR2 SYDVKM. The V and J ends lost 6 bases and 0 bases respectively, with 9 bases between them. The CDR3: CASRNPNSYEQYF. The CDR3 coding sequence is TGTGCCAGCAGGAACCCAAACTCCTACGAGCAGTACTTC.

CDR3 coding DNA: TGTGCCAGCAGTTTATTTTCTTCGCCCCAAGGACTAGCGGGGGACTACGAGCAGTACTTC. Its translation: CASSLFSSPQGLAGDYEQYF. The chain couples TRBV28 to TRBJ2-7; the match to TRBD2 covers 13 bases. The CDR3 is 20 amino acids. J gave up 3 bases and V 1 base, and 15 bases lay outside the gene matches. The germline V gene has CDR1 MDHEN and CDR2 SYDVKM.